The entry that follows covers one T cell receptor (beta chain) sequence. Using immunoSEQ multiplex PCR, the repertoire was profiled, and TCRdb retains in-frame clones only, with some absent. Counted here are 95,000 to 150,000 clones, 60% to 80% occurring once; the ten biggest clones make up around 5.5%. This sample is part of a study of blood T cell repertoires in COVID-19. The sequence was obtained from a man aged 55 to 70 with acute or convalescent COVID-19. The sequenced material came from peripheral blood.

The CDR3 sequence: CASSLASSNYGYTF. The CDR3 DNA reads TGTGCCAGCAGCTTGGCCTCTTCTAACTATGGCTACACCTTC. The chain recombines TRBV7-2 with TRBJ1-2; no definite D call. Germline-derived CDR1 and CDR2 are SGHTA and FQGNSA. The CDR3 length is 14 residues. Trimming shortened V by 3 bases and J by 0 bases, and 8 bases separated the two germline ends. The variable domain in full, completed from reference TRBV7-2 and TRBJ1-2, reads GAGVSQSPSNKVTEKGKDVELRCDPISGHTALYWYRQSLGQGLEFLIYFQGNSAPDKSGLPSDRFSAERTGGSVSTLTIQRTQQEDSAVYLCASSLASSNYGYTFGSGTRLTVV.